A single sample gave rise to the 11 T cell receptor beta chains below, sequenced in a study of blood T cells in healthy people across ages (dated by TCRdb to about 2015). Library method: 5' RACE. Sequencing took place on an Illumina HiSeq 2500. The second PCR ran for about 6 to 12 cycles and used a J-beta primer mix along with a sample-barcoded 5' primer. TCRdb reprocessed the public reads (quality trimming at Q25 with fastp, clone calling with MiXCR) and kept in-frame beta chains. Merged by CDR3 protein, the rows form single entries marked with the most common genes and DNA. The sample yields around 1,500,000 distinct CDR3 sequences; roughly 28% were counted once. The top ten constitute approximately 7.7% of the sample. Sequenced: blood. The receptor set was obtained from a woman younger than 45 in good health.

The chain combines TRBV5-6 with TRBJ1-2; no firm D call. V was clipped by 0 bases and J by 6 bases, with 12 bases between them. Germline V gene data show CDR1 as SGHDT and CDR2 as YYEEEE. The CDR3 is made up of 14 amino acids. The CDR3 nucleotides read TGTGCCAGCAGCTTGGATGAGTACGTCCATGGCTACACCTTC. Translated, it gives CASSLDEYVHGYTF.

Comment on this clonotype: As the CDR3 is not closed by the conserved phenylalanine or tryptophan, this likely results from a read error. The chain employs TRBV29-1 and TRBJ1-4; a possible D gene is TRBD1 (5 bases). Germline V gene lookup returns CDR1 SQVTM and CDR2 ANQGSEA. The CDR3 contains 15 residues. V lost 3 bases, J lost 1 base, and 12 bases lay in between. CDR3 sequence: CSVDGGRGTNEKLFL. The CDR3, as DNA: TGCAGCGTTGATGGAGGGAGGGGAACTAATGAAAAACTGTTTTTG.

Concerning this clonotype: At one end, the junction sequence differs from germline, possibly due to a read error. This rearrangement joins TRBV5-5 to TRBJ2-4, with D uncertain. The tail of the sequence fits TRBJ2-5 better, so the J call may be wrong. Germline V gene lookup returns CDR1 SGHKS and CDR2 YYEKEE (reference sequence). This CDR3 contains 13 residues. The CDR3 loop is CVSSLSGEGTQYF. The CDR3 bases are TGTGTCAGCAGCTTGTCCGGAGAAGGGACCCAGTACTTC.

V and J are TRBV2 and TRBJ2-1; D gene ambiguous. This CDR3 contains 14 residues. CDR1 is SNHLY and CDR2 is FYNNEI in the germline V gene. The V and J ends lost 2 bases and 8 bases respectively, with 13 bases between them. In nucleotides, the CDR3 is TGTGCCAGCAGTGAACGAACCTCTTCCGATGAGCAGTTCTTC. Its translation: CASSERTSSDEQFF.

This clonotype was observed a handful of times. The V call is TRBV12-3 or TRBV12-4, the J call TRBJ2-2; 10 bases match TRBD2. The ends lost 5 bases at V and 6 bases at J; junction bases unmatched: 12. The CDR3 has 17 amino acids. CDR3 bases: TGTGCCAGCAGTCACGGAGCGGGAGGGGCTTTGGCCGGGGAGCTGTTTTTT. Residues: CASSHGAGGALAGELFF.

Notes on this clonotype: One end of the junction fails to match germline, which may point to a read error. The chain recombines TRBV5-1 with TRBJ2-6, with D possibly being TRBD2 (5 bases). In germline, CDR1 is SGHRS, CDR2 YFSETQ. There are 17 residues in the CDR3. This CDR3 reads CASGLVEQNHGANVLTF. For the CDR3, the DNA is TGTGCCAGCGGCTTGGTGGAGCAAAACCATGGGGCCAACGTCCTGACTTTC.

The table lists this clonotype with many counts. V gene TRBV5-1 combines with J gene TRBJ2-1; D may be TRBD1 (6 bases). The V gene's germline CDR1 is SGHRS and CDR2 YFSETQ. Trimming pared 4 bases from V and 6 bases from J, leaving 11 bases between. CDR3 size: 13 residues. The CDR3, as DNA: TGCGCCAGCAGCCTCAGGGGTGGCAATGAGCAGTTCTTC. Translating gives CASSLRGGNEQFF.

This chain uses TRBV14 with TRBJ2-4; 10 bases are shared with TRBD2. Germline CDR1 SGHDN, CDR2 FVKESK. The CDR3 is made up of 16 amino acids. V lost 1 base, J lost 13 bases, and 13 bases stayed unmatched. DNA for the CDR3: TGTGCCAGCAGCCAAGTTCGGGCTAGCGGGAGCGGGGAGCAGTACTTC. Amino acid sequence: CASSQVRASGSGEQYF.

The rearrangement links TRBV7-6 to TRBJ2-1; possible D gene TRBD1, 5 bases. The V gene lost 5 bases and the J gene lost 0 bases, with 11 bases spanning the gap. Germline lookup yields CDR1 SGHVS and CDR2 FNYEAQ. The CDR3 extends over 15 amino acids. The CDR3 bases are TGTGCCAGCAGCCAGGGATCCAGCTCCTACAATGAGCAGTTCTTC. Translated: CASSQGSSSYNEQFF.

The sample holds one count of this clonotype. CDR3 DNA: TGCAGTGGGTTCCGCGACGGCGGACGTGAAGCTTTCTTT. Translated, it gives CSGFRDGGREAFF. The chain recombines TRBV20-1 with TRBJ1-1; D unresolved. The CDR3 has 13 amino acids. Trimming left V 7 bases short and J 7 bases short, with 19 bases between. Germline loops: CDR1 DFQATT, CDR2 SNEGSKA (reference sequence).

The table lists this clonotype with many counts. V is TRBV6-5 and J is TRBJ2-7; TRBD2 matches at 9 bases. This CDR3 contains 16 residues. J was trimmed by 2 bases and V by 2 bases; bases with no gene match: 7. Germline values: CDR1 MNHEY, CDR2 SVGAGI. DNA of the CDR3: TGTGCCAGCAGTTACAGGAGCGGGGGGTCTCCCTACGAGCAGTACTTC. Amino acids: CASSYRSGGSPYEQYF.